These T cell receptor beta chains were read from a single sample in a study of blood T cell repertoires in COVID-19. Sequencing used immunoSEQ multiplex PCR; TCRdb keeps in-frame clones, though not all of them. Found here are about 210,000 clones, around 80% of them singletons; the top ten hold approximately 6.6%. The sequenced sample consisted of peripheral blood. Source of these receptors: a woman in her seventies with acute or convalescent COVID-19. Each CDR3 is given with its conserved first and last residue. The D gene is left open where the match is weak. The size entry is marked missing in some rows and otherwise reads once, few, many or a size class.

J,D,V,size,CDR3,DNA
TRBJ2-1,TRBD2,TRBV3-1/TRBV3-2,NA,CASSLPRTSGYNEQFF,TGTGCCAGCAGCCTCCCCCGGACTAGCGGTTACAATGAGCAGTTCTTC
TRBJ2-7,NA,TRBV3-1/TRBV3-2,NA,CASSLTKAGEQYF,TGTGCCAGCAGCCTTACGAAGGCGGGCGAGCAGTACTTC
TRBJ2-5,NA,TRBV24-1,NA,CATSDRRLAETQYF,TGTGCCACCAGTGACCGGCGACTCGCAGAGACCCAGTACTTC
TRBJ2-5,NA,TRBV6-4,NA,CASSVSDQETQYF,TGTGCCAGCAGTGTGTCAGATCAAGAGACCCAGTACTTC
TRBJ2-5,NA,TRBV4-3,NA,CASRFEGQCQETQYF,TGCGCCAGCAGGTTCGAAGGACAGTGCCAAGAGACCCAGTACTTC
TRBJ2-5,NA,TRBV6-5,NA,CASSLSQATETQYF,TGTGCCAGCAGTTTAAGCCAGGCGACCGAGACCCAGTACTTC
TRBJ2-3,NA,TRBV12-3/TRBV12-4,NA,CASTPRDTQYF,TGTGCCAGCACCCCTCGGGATACGCAGTATTTT
TRBJ2-1,TRBD1,TRBV6-5,few,CATRRTGGYNEQFF,TGTGCCACCCGTAGGACAGGGGGCTACAATGAGCAGTTCTTC
TRBJ2-1,TRBD2,TRBV18,NA,CASSGLAGSNEQFF,TGTGCCAGCTCCGGACTAGCCGGCTCCAATGAGCAGTTCTTC
TRBJ2-1,TRBD2,TRBV7-9,once,CASSKSVAGDYNEQFF,TGTGCCAGCAGCAAGAGCGTGGCGGGGGATTACAATGAGCAGTTCTTC
TRBJ1-1,NA,TRBV5-1,NA,CASSSTGNTEAFF,TGCGCCAGCAGCTCGACAGGAAACACTGAAGCTTTCTTT
TRBJ1-5,NA,TRBV19,NA,CASSITGSDSNQPQHF,TGTGCCAGTAGTATAACTGGGAGCGATTCCAATCAGCCCCAGCATTTT
TRBJ2-3,TRBD1,TRBV5-6,NA,CASSSNLKRTGQDTQYF,TGTGCCAGCAGCTCGAACCTCAAACGGACAGGGCAAGATACGCAGTATTTT
TRBJ2-7,TRBD1,TRBV6-5,NA,CASSSQNRGRQEQYF,TGTGCCAGCAGTTCCCAAAACAGGGGGCGTCAAGAGCAGTACTTC
TRBJ2-2,TRBD1,TRBV5-1,NA,CASSRLTGVTGELFF,TGCGCCAGCAGCCGCCTTACAGGGGTCACCGGGGAGCTGTTTTTT
TRBJ1-2,NA,TRBV5-1,NA,CASSLGTHRDLEGYTF,TGCGCCAGCAGCTTGGGAACGCACAGGGATCTGGAGGGCTACACCTTC
TRBJ2-2,TRBD2,TRBV2,NA,CASRGPGLAQTGELFF,TGTGCCAGCAGAGGACCGGGACTAGCCCAGACCGGGGAGCTGTTTTTT
TRBJ2-5,TRBD2,TRBV5-1,NA,CASSYSGVNQETQYF,TGCGCCAGCAGCTACAGCGGGGTCAACCAAGAGACCCAGTACTTC
TRBJ2-2,TRBD2,TRBV19,NA,CASSLAGGRNTGELFF,TGTGCCAGTAGTCTTGCGGGGGGGAGGAACACCGGGGAGCTGTTTTTT
TRBJ2-6,NA,TRBV11-2,NA,CASSFFPGLPSGANVLTF,TGTGCCAGCAGCTTCTTTCCGGGACTGCCTTCTGGGGCCAACGTCCTGACTTTC
TRBJ1-1,TRBD1,TRBV5-1,NA,CASSFWTGNTEAFF,TGCGCCAGCAGCTTTTGGACAGGCAACACTGAAGCTTTCTTT
TRBJ2-7,NA,TRBV5-6,NA,CASSFRPISYEQYF,TGTGCCAGCAGCTTTCGTCCTATCTCCTACGAGCAGTACTTC
TRBJ2-5,NA,TRBV6-2/TRBV6-3,NA,CASSHGEETQYF,TGTGCCAGCAGCCACGGAGAAGAGACCCAGTACTTC
TRBJ2-1,NA,TRBV11-2,NA,CASSKEGRGDEQFF,TGTGCCAGCAGCAAAGAGGGGCGGGGTGATGAGCAGTTCTTC
TRBJ2-1,TRBD2,TRBV2,NA,CASTLAGGSYNEQFF,TGTGCCAGCACCCTAGCGGGGGGGTCCTACAATGAGCAGTTCTTC
TRBJ2-7,TRBD2,TRBV7-2,NA,CASSPGSGGYEQYF,TGTGCCAGCAGCCCCGGCAGCGGGGGCTACGAGCAGTACTTC
TRBJ2-1,TRBD1,TRBV18,NA,CASSPGTGVSHEQFF,TGTGCCAGCTCACCAGGGACAGGGGTCTCCCATGAGCAGTTCTTC
TRBJ2-4,NA,TRBV18,NA,CASSPPRTVRQNIQYF,TGTGCCAGCTCACCACCTCGGACAGTGAGACAAAACATTCAGTACTTC
TRBJ2-5,NA,TRBV12-2,many,CASRLVDLASGETQYF,TGTGCAAGTCGCTTAGTAGATCTAGCGTCGGGGGAGACCCAGTACTTC
TRBJ1-1,NA,TRBV5-8,NA,CASSLVRVEAFF,TGTGCCAGCAGCTTGGTGCGGGTGGAAGCTTTCTTT
TRBJ1-5,NA,TRBV19,NA,CASSINFGGNQPQHF,TGTGCCAGTAGTATTAATTTCGGTGGCAATCAGCCCCAGCATTTT
TRBJ1-2,TRBD1,TRBV6-1,NA,CASSDRTGDYGYTF,TGTGCCAGCAGTGACCGGACAGGGGACTATGGCTACACCTTC
TRBJ1-1,TRBD1,TRBV4-3,many,CASSQESTGGRAFF,TGCGCCAGCAGCCAAGAATCGACAGGGGGCAGAGCTTTCTTT
TRBJ1-2,TRBD1,TRBV5-5,NA,CASSWGQGGGYTF,TGTGCCAGCAGCTGGGGACAGGGAGGTGGCTACACCTTC
TRBJ2-1,TRBD2,TRBV19,NA,CASSNQRGHGDEQFF,TGTGCCAGTAGTAATCAGCGGGGGCATGGCGATGAGCAGTTCTTC
TRBJ2-3,NA,TRBV30,NA,CAWSGGDYAGTDTQYF,TGTGCCTGGAGCGGGGGAGATTATGCAGGGACAGATACGCAGTATTTT